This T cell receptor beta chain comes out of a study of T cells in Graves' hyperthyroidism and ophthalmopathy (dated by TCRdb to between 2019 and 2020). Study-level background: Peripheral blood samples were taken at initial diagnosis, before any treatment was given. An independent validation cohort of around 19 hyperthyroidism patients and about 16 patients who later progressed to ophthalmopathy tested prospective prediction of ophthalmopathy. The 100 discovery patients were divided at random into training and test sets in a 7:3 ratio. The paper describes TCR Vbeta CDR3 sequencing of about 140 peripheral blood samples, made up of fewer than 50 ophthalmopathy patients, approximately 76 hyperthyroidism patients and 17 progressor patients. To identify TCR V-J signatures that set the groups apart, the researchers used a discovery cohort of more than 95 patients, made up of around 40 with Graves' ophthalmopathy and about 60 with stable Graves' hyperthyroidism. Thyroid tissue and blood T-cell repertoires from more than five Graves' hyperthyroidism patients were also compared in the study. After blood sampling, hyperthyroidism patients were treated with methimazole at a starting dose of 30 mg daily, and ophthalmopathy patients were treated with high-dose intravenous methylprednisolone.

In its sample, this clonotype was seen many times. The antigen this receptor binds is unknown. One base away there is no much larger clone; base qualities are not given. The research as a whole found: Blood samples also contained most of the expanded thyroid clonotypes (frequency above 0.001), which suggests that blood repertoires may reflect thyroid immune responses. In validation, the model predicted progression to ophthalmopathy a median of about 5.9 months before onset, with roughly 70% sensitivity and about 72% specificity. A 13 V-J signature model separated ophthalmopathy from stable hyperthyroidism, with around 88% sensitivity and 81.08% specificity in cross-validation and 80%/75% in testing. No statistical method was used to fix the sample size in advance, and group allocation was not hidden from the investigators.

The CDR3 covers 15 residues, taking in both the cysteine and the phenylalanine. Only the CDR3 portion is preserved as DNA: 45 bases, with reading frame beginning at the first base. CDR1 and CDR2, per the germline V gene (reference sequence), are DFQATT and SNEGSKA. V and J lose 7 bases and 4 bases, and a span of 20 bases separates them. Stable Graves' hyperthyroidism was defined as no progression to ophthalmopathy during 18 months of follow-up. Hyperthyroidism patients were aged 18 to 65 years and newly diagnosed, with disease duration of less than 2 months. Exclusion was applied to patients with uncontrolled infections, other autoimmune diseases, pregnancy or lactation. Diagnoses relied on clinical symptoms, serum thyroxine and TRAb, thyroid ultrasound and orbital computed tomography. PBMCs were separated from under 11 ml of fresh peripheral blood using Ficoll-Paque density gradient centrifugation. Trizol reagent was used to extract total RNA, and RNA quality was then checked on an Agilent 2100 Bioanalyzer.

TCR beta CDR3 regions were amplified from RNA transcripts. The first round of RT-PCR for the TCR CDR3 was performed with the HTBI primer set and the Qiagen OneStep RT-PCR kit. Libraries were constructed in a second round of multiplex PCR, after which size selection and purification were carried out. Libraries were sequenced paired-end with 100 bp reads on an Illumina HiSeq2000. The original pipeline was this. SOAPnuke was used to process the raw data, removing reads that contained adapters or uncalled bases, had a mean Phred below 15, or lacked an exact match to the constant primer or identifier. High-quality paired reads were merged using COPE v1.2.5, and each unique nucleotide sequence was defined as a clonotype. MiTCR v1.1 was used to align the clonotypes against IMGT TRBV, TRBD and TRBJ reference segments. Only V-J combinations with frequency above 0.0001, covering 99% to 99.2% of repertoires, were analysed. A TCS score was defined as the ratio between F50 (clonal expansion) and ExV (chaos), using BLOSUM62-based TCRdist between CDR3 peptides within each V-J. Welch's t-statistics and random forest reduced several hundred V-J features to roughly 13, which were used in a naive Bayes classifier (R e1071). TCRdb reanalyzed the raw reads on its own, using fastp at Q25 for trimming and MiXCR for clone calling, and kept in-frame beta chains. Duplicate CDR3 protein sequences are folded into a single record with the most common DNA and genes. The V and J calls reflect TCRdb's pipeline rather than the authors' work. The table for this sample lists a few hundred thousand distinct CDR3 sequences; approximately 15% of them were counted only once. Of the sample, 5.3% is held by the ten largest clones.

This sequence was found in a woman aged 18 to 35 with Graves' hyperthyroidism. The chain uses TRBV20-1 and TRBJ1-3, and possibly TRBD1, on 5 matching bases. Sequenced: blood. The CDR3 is CSVRATIRIGNTIYF. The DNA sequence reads TGCAGTGTCAGGGCGACCATTCGTATCGGAAACACCATATATTTT.